The 17 T cell receptor beta chains reported below all come from one sample, sequenced in a study of T cells in women clearing cervical HPV infection. TCRdb's table, derived via immunoSEQ multiplex PCR, lists solely in-frame clones and lacks some. The specimen's table records about 27,000 clones. The sample consisted of blood buffy coat. The receptors here all came from a woman aged 18 to 75 with a cervical HPV16 infection that either progressed to CIN3+ or cleared (not recorded which).

In the case of this clone: The CDR3 is cut off 3 residues early in the read; its end comes from the germline J gene. V and J are TRBV7-8 and TRBJ2-1; D is perhaps TRBD1 (6 bases). CDR3 size: 15 residues. Per germline, CDR1 SGHVS and CDR2 FQNEAQ. V gave up 4 bases and J gave up 2 bases, with 12 bases separating them. The chain's CDR3 is CASSSPGTPYNEQFF. Partial CDR3 DNA: TGTGCCAGCAGCTCCCCCGGGACACCCTACAATGAG.

Regarding this clone: Read sequence stops 3 residues before the CDR3 end, and the germline J gene provides the missing end. The chain is built from TRBV19 and TRBJ2-1, with a possible D match to TRBD1 (6 bases). Germline CDR1 LNHDA, CDR2 SQIVND (reference sequence). The CDR3 has 15 amino acids. Deletions cut 4 bases from V and 4 bases from J, with 14 bases between. CDR3 DNA (partial): TGTGCCAGTAGTAGATCGACAGGAAAATACAATGAG. Its translation is CASSRSTGKYNE. The CDR3 reads in full as CASSRSTGKYNEQFF.

A word on this clone: The read falls 3 residues short of the CDR3 end, and the missing part is taken from the germline J gene. The J gene is TRBJ1-2, the V gene TRBV7-8; D possibly corresponds to TRBD1 (6 bases). This CDR3 has 15 amino acids. CDR1 and CDR2 from the germline V gene are SGHVS and FQNEAQ. Trimming took off 4 bases at V and 6 bases at J, with 18 bases between the two ends. CDR3 bases read: TGTGCCAGCAGCTCGGGGCAGGGGAGGGTTAATGGC. Its translation: CASSSGQGRVNG. The whole CDR3 sequence reads CASSSGQGRVNGYTF.

With respect to this clone: Read sequence stops 3 residues before the CDR3 end, and the germline J gene provides the missing end. The genes are TRBV4-2 and TRBJ2-5; D unresolved. Deletions cut 1 base from V and 3 bases from J, with 6 bases between. Per germline, CDR1 LGHNA and CDR2 YNFKEQ. The CDR3 contains 13 residues. The CDR3 here is CASSQVVEETQYF. The CDR3 bases that were read are TGTGCCAGCAGCCAAGTAGTAGAAGAGACC.

In the case of this clone: The missing CDR3 end, 3 residues past where the read stops, is filled in from the germline J gene. The chain recombines TRBV7-2 with TRBJ1-1, with D tentatively TRBD1 (5 bases). Germline values: CDR1 SGHTA, CDR2 FQGNSA. V dropped 4 bases and J dropped 2 bases, with 8 bases sitting between them. This CDR3 is built from 13 residues. CDR3 DNA, as far as it was read: TGTGCCAGCAGCTCACAGGACAACACTGAA. Its protein product is CASSSQDNTE. The entire CDR3 is CASSSQDNTEAFF.

Note on this clone: Read sequence stops 3 residues before the CDR3 end, and the germline J gene provides the missing end. The rearrangement joins TRBV12-3 or TRBV12-4 to TRBJ2-3; TRBD2 agrees at 14 bases. This CDR3 is built from 14 residues. J lost 7 bases, V lost 5 bases, and 2 bases had no gene match. This chain's CDR3 is CASSGTSGRNTQYF. Partial CDR3 DNA: TGTGCCAGCAGTGGGACTAGCGGGAGAAATACG.

The CDR3 loop reads CASSELSLAFF. The sequenced CDR3 bases are TGTGCCAGCAGTGAATTATCTCTC. This chain joins TRBV6-1 and TRBJ1-1; D uncertain. Coverage ceases 3 residues before the CDR3 finishes, and the germline J gene fills in the end. This CDR3 is 11 amino acids long. The germline V gene has CDR1 MNHNS and CDR2 SASEGT.

With regard to this clone: The CDR3 end falls 3 residues outside the read, so it is completed with the germline J gene. This chain connects TRBV18 to TRBJ1-4; D might be TRBD1 (5 bases). Germline V gives CDR1 KGHSH, CDR2 LQKENI. The CDR3 spans 14 residues. The DNA read from the CDR3 is TGTGCCAGCTCAACGACAGAGAATAATTCACCA. It yields the protein CASSTTENNSP. The CDR3 as a whole reads CASSTTENNSPLFF.

Comments on this clone: The read falls 3 residues short of the CDR3 end, and the missing part is taken from the germline J gene. The same CDR3 can be traced to other DNA sequences in this sample. This chain connects TRBV30 to TRBJ2-2, with D possibly matching TRBD2 (5 bases). The CDR3 length is 12 residues. In germline, CDR1 is GTSNPN, CDR2 SVGIG (reference sequence). The CDR3 here is CAWSPLGEKLFF. The CDR3 DNA, read in part, is TGTGCCTGGTCTCCCCTCGGGGAGAAG.

Remarks on this clone: The sequence runs out 3 residues before the end of the CDR3; the remainder is reconstructed from the germline J gene. This chain links TRBV9 with TRBJ2-5, with 9 bases fitting TRBD2. The CDR3 is made up of 15 amino acids. CDR1 and CDR2 from the germline V gene are SGDLS and YYNGEE. Germline trimming cut 4 bases from V and 2 bases from J; bases unmatched to any gene: 6. CDR3 DNA (partial): TGTGCCAGCAGCTCCGGACTAGCGCTACAAGAGACC. This encodes CASSSGLALQET. The CDR3, in full, reads CASSSGLALQETQYF.

A word on this clone: The read finishes 3 residues shy of the CDR3 end, and the germline J gene is used to complete it. This chain uses TRBV19 with TRBJ2-4; D is perhaps TRBD1 (5 bases). CDR3 size: 16 residues. The germline V gene has CDR1 LNHDA and CDR2 SQIVND (reference sequence). CDR3 DNA (partial): TGTGCCAGTAGTACGCAAACCCTCAGGGAAGCCTATGGT. This codes for CASSTQTLREAYG. In full, the CDR3 is CASSTQTLREAYGQYF.

About this clone: The observed sequence ends 3 residues before the CDR3 terminus, with the missing tail filled in from the germline J gene. The genes are TRBV5-1 and TRBJ2-7, with D tentatively TRBD1 (5 bases). Trimming shortened V by 0 bases and J by 3 bases, and 13 bases separated the two germline ends. Germline V gene sequence: CDR1 SGHRS, CDR2 YFSETQ. The CDR3 consists of 15 residues. Incomplete CDR3 DNA: TGCGCCAGCAGCTTGGGGCAGGGCCTCATCTACGAG. Protein product: CASSLGQGLIYE. The CDR3 in its entirety is CASSLGQGLIYEQYF. The full variable domain, in which reference TRBV5-1 and TRBJ2-7 provide the parts outside the CDR3, is KAGVTQTPRYLIKTRGQQVTLSCSPISGHRSVSWYQQTPGQGLQFLFEYFSETQRNKGNFPGRFSGRQFSNSRSEMNVSTLELGDSALYLCASSLGQGLIYEQYFGPGTRLTVT.

As to this clone: The read halts 3 residues ahead of the CDR3 end, with the missing end drawn from the germline J gene. The chain couples TRBV5-5 to TRBJ2-3, with no clear D. V was trimmed by 4 bases and J by 3 bases, leaving 15 bases between them. The germline CDR1 and CDR2 sequences are SGHKS and YYEKEE (reference sequence). The CDR3 runs 15 residues. The part of the CDR3 DNA that was read is TGTGCCAGCAGCCCGTCCCTGATCGGGACAGATACG. Protein: CASSPSLIGTDT. The whole CDR3 is CASSPSLIGTDTQYF.

Details on this clone: The sequenced fragment ends 3 residues before the CDR3 boundary, so the rest is inferred from the germline J gene. The V and J genes are TRBV13 and TRBJ1-2, with 9 bases fitting TRBD1. V lost 0 bases to trimming and J lost 7 bases; unmatched junction nucleotides: 3. This CDR3 comprises 14 residues. Germline CDR1 reads PRHDT; CDR2 reads FYEKMQ (reference sequence). The CDR3 protein is CASSLGTGGFGYTF. The DNA read from the CDR3 is TGTGCCAGCAGCTTAGGGACAGGGGGTTTTGGC. The full variable domain, with the rest looked up from reference TRBV13 and TRBJ1-2, is AAGVIQSPRHLIKEKRETATLKCYPIPRHDTVYWYQQGPGQDPQFLISFYEKMQSDKGSIPDRFSAQQFSDYHSELNMSSLELGDSALYFCASSLGTGGFGYTFGSGTRLTVV.

With regard to this clone: The read ends 3 residues before the CDR3 terminus; that terminus is restored from the germline J gene. The chain uses TRBV19 and TRBJ1-2; TRBD1 matches at 8 bases. The CDR3 runs 14 residues. V lost 6 bases to trimming and J lost 6 bases; unmatched junction nucleotides: 9. The germline V gene has CDR1 LNHDA and CDR2 SQIVND (reference sequence). The CDR3 bases that were read are TGTGCCAGTAGGGCGGGACAGGCCCTCAATGGC. Amino acid sequence: CASRAGQALNG. The whole CDR3 sequence is CASRAGQALNGYTF. Combining the CDR3 with reference TRBV19 and TRBJ1-2 gives the whole variable domain DGGITQSPKYLFRKEGQNVTLSCEQNLNHDAMYWYRQDPGQGLRLIYYSQIVNDFQKGDIAEGYSVSREKKESFPLTVTSAQKNPTAFYLCASRAGQALNGYTFGSGTRLTVV.

On this clone: The CDR3 end lies 3 residues beyond the end of the read and is filled in from the germline J gene. The J gene is TRBJ1-2, the V gene TRBV20-1, with 7 bases identical to TRBD1. Germline loops: CDR1 DFQATT, CDR2 SNEGSKA (reference sequence). The CDR3 is made up of 18 amino acids. The DNA read from the CDR3 is TGCAGTGCTAGAGATGAGAGACCGGACAGGTTCATACGGCGAAGC. As protein: CSARDERPDRFIRRS. The entire CDR3 reads CSARDERPDRFIRRSYTF.

Notes on this clone: The CDR3 goes on 3 residues after the read ends, and that part is filled in from the germline J gene. The rearrangement joins TRBV20-1 to TRBJ2-5; the D gene is possibly TRBD2 (6 bases). CDR1 is DFQATT, CDR2 SNEGSKA, per germline (reference sequence). The CDR3 length is 16 residues. With 3 bases removed from V and 2 bases from J, the gap between germline ends came to 19 bases. CDR3 sequence reads: CSARGHGAGFQETQYF. The CDR3 DNA, read in part, is TGCAGTGCTAGGGGGCACGGGGCGGGGTTTCAAGAGACC.